The source of this T cell receptor beta chain is a study of cytotoxic CD8 clonotypes in ibrutinib-treated CLL. The germline V gene encodes CDR1 LGHNA and CDR2 YSLEER. CDR3 size: 14 residues. Trimming removed 0 bases at V and 6 bases at J, with 9 bases between. Clones were sequenced by immunoSEQ multiplex PCR, and TCRdb holds only the in-frame ones, with some missing. Of more than 200,000 clones in the sample, 70% were seen once. Frozen PBMC stocks contributed roughly 2 micrograms of genomic DNA to the TCR beta libraries. Sequencing was performed on PBMCs, taken after 24 months of ibrutinib treatment. The receptor's source is a human donor with chronic lymphocytic leukemia. This sequence joins TRBV4-3 and TRBJ2-1; D possibly corresponds to TRBD2 (6 bases). DNA for the CDR3: TGCGCCAGCAGCCAAGAGGACTATCTCAATGAGCAGTTCTTC. This codes for CASSQEDYLNEQFF.